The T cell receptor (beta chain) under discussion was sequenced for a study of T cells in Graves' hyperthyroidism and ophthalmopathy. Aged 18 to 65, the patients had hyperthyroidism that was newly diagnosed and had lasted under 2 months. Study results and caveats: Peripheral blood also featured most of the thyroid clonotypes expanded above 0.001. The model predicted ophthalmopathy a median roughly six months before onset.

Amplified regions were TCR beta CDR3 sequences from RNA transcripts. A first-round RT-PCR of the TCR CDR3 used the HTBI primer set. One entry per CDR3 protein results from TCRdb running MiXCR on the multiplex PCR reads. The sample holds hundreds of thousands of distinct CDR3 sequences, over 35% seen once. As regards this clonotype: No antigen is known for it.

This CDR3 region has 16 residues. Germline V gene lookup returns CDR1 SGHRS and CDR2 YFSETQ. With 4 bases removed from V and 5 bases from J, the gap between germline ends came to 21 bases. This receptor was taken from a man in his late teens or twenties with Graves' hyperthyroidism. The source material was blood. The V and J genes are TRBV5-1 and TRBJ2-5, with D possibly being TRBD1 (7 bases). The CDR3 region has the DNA TGCGCCAGCAGCGTGGAGGGGGCCGCCGTTACGGAGACCCAGTACTTC. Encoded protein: CASSVEGAAVTETQYF.